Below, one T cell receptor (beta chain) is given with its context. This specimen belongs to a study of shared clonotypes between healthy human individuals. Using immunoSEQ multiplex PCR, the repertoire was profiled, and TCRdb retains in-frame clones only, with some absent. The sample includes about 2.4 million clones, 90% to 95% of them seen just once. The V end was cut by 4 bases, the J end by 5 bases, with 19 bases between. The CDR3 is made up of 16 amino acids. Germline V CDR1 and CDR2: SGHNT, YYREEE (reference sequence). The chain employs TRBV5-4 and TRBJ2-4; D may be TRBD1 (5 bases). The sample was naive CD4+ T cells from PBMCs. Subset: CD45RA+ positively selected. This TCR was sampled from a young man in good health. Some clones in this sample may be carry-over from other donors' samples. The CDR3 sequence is CASSRAGRQGQNIQYF. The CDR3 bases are TGTGCCAGCAGCCGCGCCGGCCGGCAGGGCCAAAACATTCAGTACTTC.